This entry lists 20 T cell receptor beta chains sequenced from one sample in a study of cytomegalovirus exposure and HLA in healthy donors. In the PCR, 60 Vbeta and 13 Jbeta primers were used. The data were produced by immunoSEQ multiplex PCR, yet TCRdb's version contains in-frame clones alone and is incomplete. The sample lists about 110,000 clones, about two thirds occurring once. Sequencing input: PBMCs. The receptor set was obtained from a female donor in good health and CMV-seronegative.

The genes are TRBV5-1 and TRBJ2-3, with 12 bases identical to TRBD2. The CDR3 runs 16 residues. Germline V gives CDR1 SGHRS, CDR2 YFSETQ. The V gene end was trimmed by 3 bases and the J gene end by 3 bases; junction bases not matched to a gene: 5. Here the CDR3 reads CASSSSGRATTDTQYF. The CDR3 coding sequence is TGCGCCAGCAGCTCTAGCGGGAGGGCCACAACAGATACGCAGTATTTT.

This clone was seen only a few times. This rearrangement joins TRBV7-9 to TRBJ1-5; D is uncertain. This CDR3 is built from 14 residues. Looked up from germline, CDR1 is SEHNR and CDR2 is FQNEAQ (reference sequence). V dropped 5 bases and J dropped 1 base, with 9 bases sitting between them. CDR3 in DNA: TGTGCCAGCAGCCCCTACCCGAGCAATCAGCCCCAGCATTTT. Protein: CASSPYPSNQPQHF.

The chain couples TRBV21-1 to TRBJ2-5; the D call of TRBD2 is as the table states it, not checked on the DNA. TRBV21-1 is reported as a pseudogene. The CDR3 has 19 residues. The CDR3 reads CASIPGRTRLAGPQETQYF. CDR3 DNA: TGTGCCAGCATCCCGGGGAGGACTCGACTAGCGGGACCCCAAGAGACCCAGTACTTC.

The V gene is TRBV6-6, the J gene TRBJ1-5, with a possible D match to TRBD1 (5 bases). The V end was cut by 0 bases, the J end by 3 bases, with 12 bases between. The V gene's germline CDR1 is MNHNY and CDR2 SVGAGI (reference sequence). The CDR3 covers 16 residues. CDR3 loop: CASSYSGQGINQPQHF. CDR3 nucleotide sequence: TGTGCCAGCAGTTACTCGGGGCAGGGAATCAATCAGCCCCAGCATTTT.

This clone has only one observation. The J gene is TRBJ2-1, the V gene TRBV28; 8 positions agree with TRBD2. Trimming removed 7 bases from V and 9 bases from J; junction bases left unmatched: 8. Germline assignment: CDR1 MDHEN and CDR2 SYDVKM. There are 13 residues in the CDR3. The CDR3 spells CASTSRGRSEQFF. The CDR3 coding sequence is TGTGCCAGCACCTCCCGCGGGAGGAGTGAGCAGTTCTTC.

The chain is built from TRBV6-1 and TRBJ2-7, with D perhaps matching TRBD2 (7 bases). The CDR3 has 19 residues. Germline V gives CDR1 MNHNS, CDR2 SASEGT. V lost 1 base and J lost 6, with 28 bases in between. The CDR3 DNA sequence: TGTGCCAGCAGTGAAGGATTGTGGGCAGGGGACTACCTACTGAGCGAGCAGTACTTC. Translation gives CASSEGLWAGDYLLSEQYF.

V is TRBV2 and J is TRBJ2-5; 8 positions agree with TRBD2. The DNA end is more similar to TRBJ2-7, so the J call may be wrong. Per the germline V gene, CDR1 is SNHLY and CDR2 is FYNNEI. The CDR3 loop spans 16 amino acids. The DNA for the CDR3 is TGTGCCAGCAGGGGAGGACGGAGCGGGAGCTCCTACGAGCAGTACTTC. It translates to CASRGGRSGSSYEQYF.

This clone showed up just a few times. This chain connects TRBV6-1 to TRBJ1-5; unclear D gene. The V end was cut by 8 bases, the J end by 2 bases, with 13 bases between. Germline-derived CDR1 and CDR2 are MNHNS and SASEGT. The CDR3 extends over 14 amino acids. DNA for the CDR3: TGTGCCAGCCGCGCGCGTCACGGCAATCAGCCCCAGCATTTT. It translates to CASRARHGNQPQHF.

This chain uses TRBV15 with TRBJ2-1; TRBD2 aligns across 11 bases. The CDR3 is 19 amino acids. Germline-derived CDR1 and CDR2 are LNHNV and YYDKDF (reference sequence). Trimming at V came to 1 base and at J to 7 bases, leaving 15 bases not matched to a gene. The DNA for the CDR3 is TGTGCCACCAGCAGAGGCTTACTAGCGGGAGTAGGTACAGGAAATGAGCAGTTCTTC. Its translation: CATSRGLLAGVGTGNEQFF.

The gene calls are TRBV30 and TRBJ2-5; D is uncertain. Trimming left V 0 bases short and J 5 bases short, with 10 bases between. This CDR3 contains 13 residues. The V gene's germline CDR1 is GTSNPN and CDR2 SVGIG (reference sequence). CDR3 amino acids: CAWSVRSTETQYF. The DNA of the CDR3 is TGTGCCTGGAGTGTACGGTCTACGGAGACCCAGTACTTC. Full variable domain (outside the CDR3, taken from reference TRBV30 and TRBJ2-5): SQTIHQWPATLVQPVGSPLSLECTVEGTSNPNLYWYRQAAGRGLQLLFYSVGIGQISSEVPQNLSASRPQDRQFILSSKKLLLSDSGFYLCAWSVRSTETQYFGPGTRLLVL.

A single count supports this clone. The rearrangement uses TRBV1 and TRBJ2-3; no DNA check was done on the table's D call, TRBD2. TRBV1 constitutes a pseudogene. The length of the CDR3 is 16 residues. CDR3 coding DNA: TGCACCAGCGCGACTAGCGGGAGGAAACTCACAGATACGCAGTATTTT. Amino acids: CTSATSGRKLTDTQYF.

This clone was detected a few times. Other DNA sequences in the same sample also yield this CDR3. Here the CDR3 reads CASSLGGTSTDTQYF. The CDR3 DNA reads as TGCGCCAGCAGCTTGGGTGGGACTAGCACAGATACGCAGTATTTT. The rearrangement uses TRBV5-1 and TRBJ2-3; D perhaps matches TRBD2 (6 bases). Germline V lookup: CDR1 SGHRS, CDR2 YFSETQ. The CDR3 loop spans 15 amino acids. The V and J ends lost 0 bases and 0 bases respectively, with 8 bases between them.

The V call is TRBV11-3, the J call TRBJ1-1; D is unresolved. V shed 5 bases and J shed 4 bases, with 11 bases lying between them. The CDR3 contains 13 residues. Per germline, CDR1 SGHNT and CDR2 YENEEA. CDR3 nucleotides: TGTGCCAGCAGCCCTCGTGGGCCCACTGAAGCTTTCTTT. Encoded protein: CASSPRGPTEAFF.

The chain employs TRBV7-8 and TRBJ2-7; TRBD2 aligns across 9 bases. The CDR3 contains 15 residues. V lost 0 bases and J lost 4; bases outside the gene matches: 4. Germline CDR1 reads SGHVS; CDR2 reads FQNEAQ. Here the CDR3 DNA reads TGTGCCAGCAGCTTAGCCGGGAGCGGGAGGTACGAGCAGTACTTC. Its translation is CASSLAGSGRYEQYF.

The chain uses TRBV28 and TRBJ2-5; the D gene is possibly TRBD1 (7 bases). This CDR3 spans 15 amino acids. V was clipped by 5 bases and J by 5 bases, with 18 bases between them. CDR1 is MDHEN and CDR2 is SYDVKM in the germline V gene. CDR3 sequence reads: CASSQGGPGAETQYF. The CDR3 DNA reads TGTGCCAGCAGTCAAGGGGGCCCGGGGGCGGAGACCCAGTACTTC.

This clone has a handful of counts. V and J are TRBV29-1 and TRBJ1-1; D is uncertain. Germline loops: CDR1 SQVTM, CDR2 ANQGSEA. With 4 bases removed from V and 4 bases from J, the gap between germline ends came to 13 bases. CDR3 size: 13 residues. The CDR3 loop is CSVASAGLTEAFF. The CDR3, as DNA: TGCAGCGTTGCCTCCGCGGGTCTCACTGAAGCTTTCTTT.

The rearrangement links TRBV7-6 to TRBJ2-7; D might be TRBD2 (6 bases). The CDR3 consists of 15 residues. The V gene lost 1 base and the J gene lost 6 bases, with 16 bases spanning the gap. Germline V lookup: CDR1 SGHVS, CDR2 FNYEAQ. CDR3 in DNA: TGTGCCAGCAGCTTAGGTGCCGGGGGAGCGGGCGAGCAGTACTTC. Translation: CASSLGAGGAGEQYF.

The CDR3 loop is CSVKDSSNQPQHF. For the CDR3, the DNA is TGCAGCGTCAAGGACAGTAGCAATCAGCCCCAGCATTTT. The chain couples TRBV29-1 to TRBJ1-5; TRBD1 is a possible D gene (6 bases). The CDR3 loop spans 13 amino acids. V was cut by 6 bases and J by 0 bases, with 9 bases left in between. Germline V gives CDR1 SQVTM, CDR2 ANQGSEA.

This clone was detected a few times. This rearrangement joins TRBV6-1 to TRBJ2-6; TRBD1 matches 8 bases. Per germline, CDR1 MNHNS and CDR2 SASEGT. The length of the CDR3 is 17 residues. J gave up 0 bases and V 2 bases, and 3 bases lay outside the gene matches. The CDR3 nucleotides read TGTGCCAGCAGTGAATTCACAGGGGGCTCTGGGGCCAACGTCCTGACTTTC. It codes for CASSEFTGGSGANVLTF.

The chain has TRBV7-9 and TRBJ1-4; possible D gene TRBD1, 6 bases. There are 16 residues in the CDR3. Trimming shortened V by 4 bases and J by 8 bases, and 20 bases separated the two germline ends. The germline gives CDR1 SEHNR, CDR2 FQNEAQ (reference sequence). CDR3 DNA: TGTGCCAGCAGCTCCTCAACCGGGGGGGCCGGGGAAAAACTGTTTTTT. Amino acids: CASSSSTGGAGEKLFF.